Sequencing of this TCR beta chain was carried out in a study of cytomegalovirus exposure and HLA in healthy donors. V gave up 3 bases and J gave up 5 bases; unmatched junction bases: 2. Germline lookup yields CDR1 KGHSH and CDR2 LQKENI. CDR3 length equals 16 residues. It was with 60 Vbeta and 13 Jbeta primers that the PCR ran. Sequenced by immunoSEQ multiplex PCR; TCRdb stores in-frame clones only, minus some. Counted here are some 160,000 clones, 65% to 85% occurring once; the ten biggest clones make up about 3.4%. The sequenced sample was PBMCs. The chain uses TRBV18 and TRBJ2-2; 14 nucleotides match TRBD2. This receptor was identified in a male donor in good health and CMV-seronegative. CDR3 coding DNA: TGTGCCAGCTCACCGGGACTAGCGGGAGAGACCGGGGAGCTGTTTTTT. It yields the protein CASSPGLAGETGELFF.